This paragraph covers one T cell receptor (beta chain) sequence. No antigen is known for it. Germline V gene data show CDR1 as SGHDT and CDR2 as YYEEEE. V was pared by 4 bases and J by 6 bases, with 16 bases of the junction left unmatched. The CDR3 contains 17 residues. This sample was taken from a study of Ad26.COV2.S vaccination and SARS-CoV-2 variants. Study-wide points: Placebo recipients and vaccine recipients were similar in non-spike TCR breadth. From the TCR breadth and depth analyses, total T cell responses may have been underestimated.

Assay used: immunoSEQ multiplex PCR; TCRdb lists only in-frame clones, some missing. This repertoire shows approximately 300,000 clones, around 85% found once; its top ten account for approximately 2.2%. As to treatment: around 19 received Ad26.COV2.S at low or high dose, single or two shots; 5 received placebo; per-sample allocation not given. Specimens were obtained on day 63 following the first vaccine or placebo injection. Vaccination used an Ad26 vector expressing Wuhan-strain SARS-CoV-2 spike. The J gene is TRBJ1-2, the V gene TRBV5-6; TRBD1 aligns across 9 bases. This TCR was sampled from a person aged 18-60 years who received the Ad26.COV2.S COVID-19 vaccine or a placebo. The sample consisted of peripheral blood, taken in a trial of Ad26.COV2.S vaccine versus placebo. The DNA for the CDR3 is TGTGCCAGCAGCCGAATGGGACAGGGTGTTGACGTAAATGGCTACACCTTC. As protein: CASSRMGQGVDVNGYTF.